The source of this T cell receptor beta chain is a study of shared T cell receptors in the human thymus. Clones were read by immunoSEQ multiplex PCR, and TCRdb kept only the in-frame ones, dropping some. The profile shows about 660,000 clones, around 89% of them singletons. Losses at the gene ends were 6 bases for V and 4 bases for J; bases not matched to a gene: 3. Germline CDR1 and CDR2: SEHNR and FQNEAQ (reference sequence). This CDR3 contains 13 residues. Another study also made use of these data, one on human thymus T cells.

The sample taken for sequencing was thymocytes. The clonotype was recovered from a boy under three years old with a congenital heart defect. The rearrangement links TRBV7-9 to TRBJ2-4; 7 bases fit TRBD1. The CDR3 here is CASSGTAKNIQYF. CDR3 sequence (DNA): TGTGCCAGCAGTGGGACAGCTAAAAACATTCAGTACTTC.